These 7 T cell receptor beta chains were sequenced from one sample in a study of cytomegalovirus exposure and HLA in healthy donors. Primers for the PCR totalled 60 Vbeta and 13 Jbeta. Method: immunoSEQ multiplex PCR; TCRdb's copy keeps in-frame clones and lacks some. The sample has approximately 75,000 clones, about 74% seen once; the top ten hold 11%. Sequencing was carried out using PBMCs. The origin of the receptors is a woman in her sixties or seventies in good health and CMV-seropositive.

CDR3 in amino acids: CASSLAGGQGRIGNIQYF. The CDR3 DNA follows: TGTGCCAGCAGCTTGGCCGGGGGACAGGGGAGGATCGGAAACATTCAGTACTTC. The V call is TRBV5-4, the J call TRBJ2-4; 10 nucleotides align to TRBD1. V gave up 0 bases and J gave up 6 bases; unmatched junction bases: 12. There are 18 residues in the CDR3. CDR1 is SGHNT, CDR2 YYREEE, per germline (reference sequence).

The genes are TRBV6-1 and TRBJ2-7, with a weak D call TRBD2 (7 bases). V lost 4 bases to trimming and J lost 6 bases, with 13 bases between them. Per germline, CDR1 MNHNS and CDR2 SASEGT. The CDR3 runs 13 residues. The DNA for the CDR3 is TGTGCCAGCAGTGGGCAGGGGAGGGGCGAGCAGTACTTC. Protein product: CASSGQGRGEQYF.

The chain couples TRBV10-1 to TRBJ1-1; D remains ambiguous. CDR1 and CDR2 from the germline V gene are WNHNN and SYGVQD (reference sequence). Trimming removed 0 bases at V and 10 bases at J, with 15 bases between. The length of the CDR3 is 14 residues. The CDR3 DNA is TGCGCCAGCAGTGAGTCAAGGTCGGAGCGGGGAGCTTTCTTT. Translated, it gives CASSESRSERGAFF.

The genes are TRBV15 and TRBJ2-7; 11 positions match TRBD2. V trimming: 5 bases; J trimming: 3 bases; junction bases outside the gene matches: 6. From germline, CDR1 is LNHNV and CDR2 YYDKDF (reference sequence). The CDR3 is 15 amino acids. CDR3 sequence reads: CATSGRLAGSYEQYF. The CDR3 DNA sequence: TGTGCCACCAGCGGACGACTAGCGGGAAGCTACGAGCAGTACTTC.

The rearrangement uses TRBV7-2 and TRBJ2-2; D unclear. This CDR3 contains 13 residues. CDR1 is SGHTA and CDR2 is FQGNSA in the germline V gene. The V end was cut by 2 bases, the J end by 8 bases, with 9 bases between. In DNA, the CDR3 is TGTGCCAGCAGCTTATCGGTGACAGGGGAGCTGTTTTTT. Translated, it gives CASSLSVTGELFF.

The chain uses TRBV11-3 and TRBJ2-4; tentative D call: TRBD1 (6 bases). CDR3 size: 15 residues. Between the trimmed V and J ends, which lost 5 bases and 8 bases, there was a span of 19 bases. The germline gives CDR1 SGHNT, CDR2 YENEEA. The CDR3 loop reads CASSRKPPGAHIQYF. The CDR3 bases are TGTGCCAGCAGCAGGAAACCACCAGGGGCCCACATTCAGTACTTC.

This chain connects TRBV4-2 to TRBJ1-1; no clear D gene. Germline V gene sequence: CDR1 LGHNA, CDR2 YNFKEQ. The CDR3 is 13 amino acids. V dropped 7 bases and J dropped 0 bases, with 9 bases sitting between them. CDR3 coding DNA: TGTGCCAGCACACACAAACTGAACACTGAAGCTTTCTTT. This translates into CASTHKLNTEAFF.